A selection of T cell receptor beta chains follows, all from one sample in a study of early T cells in non-severe SARS-CoV-2 infection. MiXCR was run by TCRdb on the 5' RACE reads, yielding one entry per CDR3 protein. The sample lists more than 90,000 distinct CDR3 sequences, under 15% seen once, with 2% to 2.5% in the top ten. What was sequenced was whole blood. The receptors come from an adult who was a healthcare worker with PCR-confirmed SARS-CoV-2 infection or an uninfected control (not recorded which). CDR3s include the opening cysteine and the closing phenylalanine or tryptophan. A D gene is named only where the DNA matches it firmly. For some rows the clone size is stated as once, few or many, or as a class when expanded; others skip it.

D gene	clone size	J gene	V gene	CDR3 protein	CDR3 DNA
NA	many	TRBJ2-3	TRBV28	CASSLDTDTQYF	TGTGCCAGCAGCTTAGACACAGATACGCAGTATTTT
TRBD2	many	TRBJ2-6	TRBV11-2	CASSSGHGRERAGANVLTF	TGTGCCAGCAGCTCGGGCCATGGGCGGGAGAGGGCTGGGGCCAACGTCCTGACTTTC
NA	many	TRBJ2-7	TRBV2	CASSAKPKGTLPYEQYF	TGTGCCAGCAGTGCTAAACCTAAAGGGACACTTCCCTACGAGCAGTACTTC
TRBD1	NA	TRBJ1-5	TRBV19	CASSLDRASNQPQHF	TGTGCCAGTAGCCTCGACAGGGCTAGCAATCAGCCCCAGCATTTT
NA	NA	TRBJ2-5	TRBV15	CATSRDPLETQYF	TGTGCCACCAGCAGAGATCCCTTGGAGACCCAGTACTTC
NA	few	TRBJ1-6	TRBV27	CASSLWVDSPLHF	TGTGCCAGCAGTTTATGGGTTGATTCACCCCTCCACTTT
NA	NA	TRBJ1-5	TRBV6-5	CASSKTAGNQPQHF	TGTGCCAGCAGTAAGACGGCGGGCAATCAGCCCCAGCATTTT
TRBD1	many	TRBJ1-4	TRBV20-1	CSARDRSNEKLFF	TGCAGTGCTCGGGACAGAAGTAATGAAAAACTGTTTTTT
NA	few	TRBJ1-3	TRBV11-2	CASSFLDPEDTIYF	TGTGCCAGCAGCTTCCTAGACCCGGAGGACACCATATATTTT
NA	many	TRBJ1-5	TRBV3-1	CASSQGTSNQPQHF	TGTGCCAGCAGCCAGGGGACTAGCAATCAGCCCCAGCATTTT
NA	NA	TRBJ2-6	TRBV29-1	CSAQWGANVLTF	TGCAGCGCGCAGTGGGGGGCCAACGTCCTGACTTTC
NA	NA	TRBJ1-4	TRBV29-1	CSFKGGPAEKLFF	TGCAGCTTTAAGGGGGGGCCAGCTGAAAAACTGTTTTTT
NA	NA	TRBJ2-1	TRBV20-1	CSAETGSSYNEQFF	TGCAGTGCAGAAACAGGGAGCTCCTACAATGAGCAGTTCTTC
NA	NA	TRBJ1-1	TRBV5-6	CASSVQALGAFF	TGTGCCAGCAGTGTTCAGGCCCTCGGAGCTTTCTTT
TRBD1	many	TRBJ2-3	TRBV29-1	CSVAGTESSTDTQYF	TGCAGCGTTGCCGGGACAGAGTCTAGCACAGATACGCAGTATTTT
NA	many	TRBJ2-3	TRBV3-1	CASSHRRVTGADTQYF	TGTGCCAGCAGCCACCGTCGCGTCACGGGGGCAGATACGCAGTATTTT
NA	NA	TRBJ2-1	TRBV19	CASSTGGGRLGSYNEQFF	TGTGCCAGTAGTACGGGAGGGGGCCGGTTGGGCTCCTACAATGAGCAGTTCTTC
NA	NA	TRBJ2-7	TRBV28	CATEKGVAPYEQYF	TGTGCCACGGAAAAGGGGGTCGCCCCCTACGAGCAGTACTTC
NA	few	TRBJ1-4	TRBV29-1	CSVGEEKLFF	TGCAGCGTGGGAGAGGAAAAACTGTTTTTT
TRBD1	NA	TRBJ1-2	TRBV5-5	CASSWGTDYGYTF	TGTGCCAGCAGCTGGGGGACAGACTATGGCTACACCTTC
NA	many	TRBJ2-1	TRBV5-6	CASSLGTDEQFF	TGTGCCAGCAGCTTGGGGACAGATGAGCAGTTCTTC
NA	many	TRBJ1-5	TRBV28	CASSDQLGQNQPQHF	TGTGCCAGCAGCGATCAATTAGGACAGAATCAGCCCCAGCATTTT
NA	many	TRBJ2-6	TRBV29-1	CSVGQSGANVLTF	TGCAGCGTGGGCCAATCTGGGGCCAACGTCCTGACTTTC
NA	NA	TRBJ1-3	TRBV6-5	CASRRQQYSGNTIYF	TGTGCCAGCAGGAGACAGCAATACTCTGGAAACACCATATATTTT
NA	NA	TRBJ2-5	TRBV18	CASSPNLQETQYF	TGTGCCAGCTCACCGAACCTCCAAGAGACCCAGTACTTC
NA	many	TRBJ1-4	TRBV20-1	CSARDLPGGASSNEKLFF	TGCAGTGCTAGAGATCTTCCCGGGGGCGCGAGCTCTAACGAAAAACTGTTTTTT
NA	NA	TRBJ1-2	TRBV4-3	CASSQDLGFNYGYTF	TGCGCCAGCAGCCAAGATCTCGGTTTTAACTATGGCTACACCTTC
NA	many	TRBJ2-7	TRBV20-1	CSARAPDVLHYEQYF	TGCAGTGCTAGAGCTCCGGACGTGCTCCACTACGAGCAGTACTTC
NA	many	TRBJ2-4	TRBV2	CASSAQGKNIQYF	TGTGCCAGCAGTGCTCAGGGGAAAAACATTCAGTACTTC
NA	few	TRBJ2-7	TRBV7-9	CASSLDLGLASYEQYF	TGTGCCAGCAGTTTGGACCTGGGCCTCGCCAGCTACGAGCAGTACTTC
NA	NA	TRBJ2-5	TRBV9	CASSLFLTGGRETQYF	TGTGCCAGCAGCCTCTTTCTTACAGGAGGGAGGGAGACCCAGTACTTC
TRBD1	many	TRBJ2-2	TRBV20-1	CSARSKQGEVTGELFF	TGCAGTGCTAGATCCAAACAGGGGGAAGTTACCGGGGAGCTGTTTTTT
NA	many	TRBJ2-7	TRBV5-6	CASSLGVGQGRSYEQYF	TGTGCCAGCAGCTTGGGGGTGGGCCAGGGACGGTCCTACGAGCAGTACTTC
NA	many	TRBJ1-1	TRBV7-8	CASSYRAPGTEAFF	TGTGCCAGCAGCTATCGGGCTCCGGGCACTGAAGCTTTCTTT
TRBD1	few	TRBJ2-3	TRBV4-2	CASSSQTGAGADTQYF	TGTGCCAGCAGCTCCCAGACAGGGGCTGGGGCAGATACGCAGTATTTT
NA	NA	TRBJ1-6	TRBV20-1	CSARDRGYNSPLHF	TGCAGTGCTAGAGATCGGGGTTATAATTCACCCCTCCACTTT
TRBD1	few	TRBJ2-4	TRBV5-5	CASSPGTAGRAQYF	TGTGCCAGCAGCCCCGGGACAGCCGGGCGAGCTCAGTACTTC
TRBD1	NA	TRBJ1-1	TRBV11-2	CASSKDRGWMNTEAFF	TGTGCCAGCAGCAAGGACAGGGGCTGGATGAACACTGAAGCTTTCTTT
NA	few	TRBJ2-2	TRBV28	CASKETNTGELFF	TGTGCCAGCAAGGAGACGAACACCGGGGAGCTGTTTTTT
NA	few	TRBJ1-2	TRBV6-6	CASIRAGTNYGYTF	TGTGCCAGCATCCGCGCAGGGACTAACTATGGCTACACCTTC
TRBD2	many	TRBJ2-1	TRBV5-1	CASSFTSGGAYNEQFF	TGCGCCAGCAGCTTTACTAGCGGGGGGGCCTACAATGAGCAGTTCTTC